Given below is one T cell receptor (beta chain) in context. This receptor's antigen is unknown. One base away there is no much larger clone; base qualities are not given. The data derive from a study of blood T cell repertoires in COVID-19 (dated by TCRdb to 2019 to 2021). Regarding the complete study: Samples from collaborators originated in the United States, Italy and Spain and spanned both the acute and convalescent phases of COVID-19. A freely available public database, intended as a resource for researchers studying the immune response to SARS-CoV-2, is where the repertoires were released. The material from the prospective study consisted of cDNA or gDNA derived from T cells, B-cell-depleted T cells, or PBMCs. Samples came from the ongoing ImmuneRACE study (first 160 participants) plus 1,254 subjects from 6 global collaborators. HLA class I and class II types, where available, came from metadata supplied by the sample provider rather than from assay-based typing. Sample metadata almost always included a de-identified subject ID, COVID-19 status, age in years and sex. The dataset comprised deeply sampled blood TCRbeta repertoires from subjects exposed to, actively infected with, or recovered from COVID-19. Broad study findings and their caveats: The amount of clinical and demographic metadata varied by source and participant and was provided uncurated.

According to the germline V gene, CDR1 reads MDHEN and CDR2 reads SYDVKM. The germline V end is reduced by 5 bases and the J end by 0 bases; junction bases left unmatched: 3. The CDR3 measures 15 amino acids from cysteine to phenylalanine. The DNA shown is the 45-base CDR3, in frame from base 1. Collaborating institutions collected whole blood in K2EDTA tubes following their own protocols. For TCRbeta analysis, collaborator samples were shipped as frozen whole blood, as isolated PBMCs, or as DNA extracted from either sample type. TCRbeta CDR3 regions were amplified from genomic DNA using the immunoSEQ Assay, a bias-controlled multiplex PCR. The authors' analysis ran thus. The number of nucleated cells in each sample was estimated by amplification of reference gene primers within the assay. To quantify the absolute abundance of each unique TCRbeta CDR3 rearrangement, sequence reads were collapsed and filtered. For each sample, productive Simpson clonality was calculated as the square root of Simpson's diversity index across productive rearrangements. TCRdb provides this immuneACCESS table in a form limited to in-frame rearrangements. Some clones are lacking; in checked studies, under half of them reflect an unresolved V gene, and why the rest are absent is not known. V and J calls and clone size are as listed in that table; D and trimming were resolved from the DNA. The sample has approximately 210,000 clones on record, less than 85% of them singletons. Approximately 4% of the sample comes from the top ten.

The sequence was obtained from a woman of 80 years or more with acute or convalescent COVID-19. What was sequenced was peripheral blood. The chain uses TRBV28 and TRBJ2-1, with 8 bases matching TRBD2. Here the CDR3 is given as CASSSGGLSYNEQFF. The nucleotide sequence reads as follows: TGTGCCAGCAGTAGCGGGGGTCTCTCCTACAATGAGCAGTTCTTC.